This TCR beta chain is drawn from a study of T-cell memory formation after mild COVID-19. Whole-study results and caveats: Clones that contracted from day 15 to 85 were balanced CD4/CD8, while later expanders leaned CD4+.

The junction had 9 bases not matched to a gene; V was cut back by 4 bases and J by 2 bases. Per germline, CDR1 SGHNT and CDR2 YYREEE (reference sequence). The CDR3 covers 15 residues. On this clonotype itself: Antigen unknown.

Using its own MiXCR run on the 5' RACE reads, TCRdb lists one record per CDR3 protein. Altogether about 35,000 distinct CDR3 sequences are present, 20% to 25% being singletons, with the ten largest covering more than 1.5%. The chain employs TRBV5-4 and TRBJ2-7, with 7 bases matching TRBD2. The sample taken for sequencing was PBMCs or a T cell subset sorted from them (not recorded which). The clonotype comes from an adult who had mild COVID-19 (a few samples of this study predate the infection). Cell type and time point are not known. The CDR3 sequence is CASSDQRGRTYEQYF. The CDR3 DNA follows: TGTGCCAGCAGCGACCAGCGGGGACGGACCTACGAGCAGTACTTC.